This TCR beta chain was documented in a study of cytomegalovirus exposure and HLA in healthy donors. For this clone: Its antigen is unidentified.

The CDR3 is made up of 11 amino acids. Per germline, CDR1 GTSNPN and CDR2 SVGIG (reference sequence). The V and J ends lost 7 bases and 5 bases respectively, with 11 bases between them. General observations from the study: In the roughly 110 validation repertoires, about 94% of cluster scores exceeded 0, per a later analysis. In vitro checks showed that three CMV-associated chains really do target CMV antigens. Investigators reported about 160 TCR beta chains as tied to cytomegalovirus.

Profiled with immunoSEQ multiplex PCR; TCRdb holds only in-frame clones, not every one. Altogether 57,000 or so clones are present, roughly 91% being singletons, with the ten largest covering 2.2%. From the roughly 110-subject validation cohort, which was separate from the roughly 700-subject first cohort, the donors were drawn. The sequenced material came from PBMCs. This TCR was sampled from a woman aged 30 to 39 in good health and CMV-seronegative. This chain joins TRBV30 and TRBJ2-5; D is possibly TRBD1 (5 bases). The CDR3 DNA reads TGTGCCTCGGGTAGGGGCGAGACCCAGTACTTC. Protein: CASGRGETQYF. Filled out from reference TRBV30 and TRBJ2-5, the complete variable domain reads SQTIHQWPATLVQPVGSPLSLECTVEGTSNPNLYWYRQAAGRGLQLLFYSVGIGQISSEVPQNLSASRPQDRQFILSSKKLLLSDSGFYLCASGRGETQYFGPGTRLLVL.